This T cell receptor (beta chain) comes out of a study of vaccination and CD4 T cells after COVID-19. This CDR3 has 14 amino acids. CDR1 and CDR2 from the germline V gene are SQVTM and ANQGSEA. J gave up 2 bases and V 5 bases, and 8 bases lay outside the gene matches. Sequenced with the Oncomine TCR Beta short-read assay was DNA taken from cultured CD4+ T cells. Each CDR3 protein is one row after TCRdb ran MiXCR on the PCR reads. The repertoire holds about 21,000 distinct CDR3 sequences, with 60% as singletons. As regards this clonotype: Antigen unknown.

Treatment here: roughly ten-day PBMC culture with coronavirus spike peptide pools or control peptides (ViraFEST assay). The material was CD4+ T cells from blood, cultured in vitro, obtained after SARS-CoV-2 vaccination. The source of this sequence is a human donor who had recovered from COVID-19. The chain carries TRBV29-1 and TRBJ2-7; TRBD2 aligns across 8 bases. The CDR3 nucleotides read TGCAGCGTTCGGACTAGCACCAGGCCCTACGAGCAGTACTTC. Translating gives CSVRTSTRPYEQYF.